This T cell receptor beta chain was retrieved from a study of cytomegalovirus exposure and HLA in healthy donors. Study summary: When 300 to 400 donors were genotyped, over 80% of them were found to fall in the Caucasian-associated ancestry cluster. Whole-study findings and limits: It is likely that the observed cluster of highly shared sequence variants was a sequencing artifact.

Germline V gives CDR1 SNHLY, CDR2 FYNNEI. The CDR3 has 14 residues. Trimming shortened V by 3 bases and J by 6 bases, and 12 bases separated the two germline ends. In the PCR, 60 Vbeta and 13 Jbeta primers were used. Clones were sequenced by immunoSEQ multiplex PCR, and TCRdb holds only the in-frame ones, with some missing. Of about 98,000 clones in the sample, about two thirds were seen once. Of note for this clone: Its cognate antigen is unknown.

The receptor's source is a female donor in good health and CMV-seronegative. Sequences were obtained from PBMCs. The rearrangement joins TRBV2 to TRBJ1-5, with unresolved D. The CDR3 loop reads CASSESGIRQPQHF. CDR3 nucleotides: TGTGCCAGCAGTGAGTCGGGTATTCGTCAGCCCCAGCATTTT.